One and the same sample provided the 30 T cell receptor beta chains below, sequenced in a study of shared clonotypes between healthy human individuals. Sequenced by immunoSEQ multiplex PCR; TCRdb stores in-frame clones only, minus some. Of about 1.5 million clones in the sample, approximately 98% were seen once. What was sequenced was naive CD4+ T cells sorted from blood. Subset defined: CD45RA+ positively selected. The receptors originated from a man aged 30 to 45 in good health.

The J gene is TRBJ2-1, the V gene TRBV11-3, with 10 nucleotides matching TRBD2. This CDR3 has 16 residues. With V trimmed by 5 bases and J by 6 bases, 10 bases remained unmatched. CDR1 and CDR2 (germline): SGHNT, YENEEA. The CDR3 is CASSRGIAGGINEQFF. The CDR3, as DNA: TGTGCCAGCAGCCGCGGGATAGCGGGAGGTATCAATGAGCAGTTCTTC.

The chain uses TRBV25-1 and TRBJ2-2; TRBD2 is a possible D gene (5 bases). V lost 3 bases and J lost 7, with 15 bases in between. The CDR3 is 15 amino acids. Germline loops: CDR1 MGHDK, CDR2 SYGVNS. CDR3 in DNA: TGTGCCAGCAGTGATGCCCGGGGAAGTGGCGGGGAGCTGTTTTTT. Encoded protein: CASSDARGSGGELFF.

This clone was counted once. The chain uses TRBV5-1 and TRBJ2-7, with D maybe TRBD1 (5 bases). Germline V gene lookup returns CDR1 SGHRS and CDR2 YFSETQ. The CDR3 sequence is 15 residues long. V was cut by 1 base and J by 5 bases, with 16 bases left in between. The CDR3 DNA sequence: TGCGCCAGCAGCTTGTTCCAGGGCAAAGGAGACGAGCAGTACTTC. It specifies CASSLFQGKGDEQYF.

The chain links TRBV27 to TRBJ1-4; D not resolved. The V end was cut by 2 bases, the J end by 5 bases, with 9 bases between. The CDR3 length is 14 residues. Germline-derived CDR1 and CDR2 are MNHEY and SMNVEV (reference sequence). In nucleotides, the CDR3 is TGTGCCAGCAGTTTAGGCAGGAACAATGAAAAACTGTTTTTT. The encoded protein is CASSLGRNNEKLFF.

The chain employs TRBV18 and TRBJ1-4; 7 bases line up with TRBD1. The length of the CDR3 is 20 residues. The J segment lost 0 bases and the V segment lost 2 bases, leaving 15 bases of the junction unmatched. Germline assignment: CDR1 KGHSH and CDR2 LQKENI. The CDR3 DNA sequence: TGTGCCAGCTCACCAATGGGGGTAGTCGGACAGGCTGCAACTAATGAAAAACTGTTTTTT. It specifies CASSPMGVVGQAATNEKLFF.

The rearrangement links TRBV15 to TRBJ2-7; 8 nucleotides align to TRBD2. Germline CDR1 and CDR2: LNHNV and YYDKDF (reference sequence). This CDR3 has 18 residues. Trimming at V came to 1 base and at J to 0 bases, leaving 11 bases not matched to a gene. CDR3 residues: CATSRATPPGRASYEQYF. CDR3 in DNA: TGTGCCACCAGCAGAGCCACACCACCCGGGAGGGCCTCCTACGAGCAGTACTTC.

The gene calls are TRBV14 and TRBJ2-7; 8 nucleotides agree with TRBD2. Germline CDR1 SGHDN, CDR2 FVKESK. V shed 2 bases, J shed 0 bases, and the junction held 3 bases outside the gene matches. This CDR3 contains 15 residues. The CDR3 reads CASSQIAGSSYEQYF. The CDR3 nucleotides read TGTGCCAGCAGCCAAATAGCGGGAAGCTCCTACGAGCAGTACTTC.

This chain connects TRBV18 to TRBJ2-5; tentative D call: TRBD2 (6 bases). V lost 8 bases and J 5 bases, leaving 15 bases between the germline ends. This CDR3 contains 13 residues. Germline V gene data show CDR1 as KGHSH and CDR2 as LQKENI. The DNA for the CDR3 is TGTGCCAGCAGGGACTTGCAACGGGAGACCCAGTACTTC. This sequence encodes CASRDLQRETQYF.

This chain uses TRBV7-2 with TRBJ2-7; D is possibly TRBD1 (5 bases). The V gene's germline CDR1 is SGHTA and CDR2 FQGNSA. Trimming removed 1 base at V and 5 bases at J, with 12 bases between. CDR3 length: 14 residues. The CDR3, as DNA: TGTGCCAGCAGCTTAGGCAGGGTGACCCACGAGCAGTACTTC. Amino acid sequence: CASSLGRVTHEQYF.

The genes are TRBV30 and TRBJ2-5, with 12 bases fitting TRBD1. There are 16 residues in the CDR3. Germline CDR1 GTSNPN, CDR2 SVGIG (reference sequence). The V and J ends lost 0 bases and 4 bases, in that order; junction bases with no gene match: 6. The CDR3 bases are TGTGCCTGGAGTGTAGGAGGGACAGGGGGCACAGAGACCCAGTACTTC. Translated, it gives CAWSVGGTGGTETQYF.

CDR3: CSPIFGGETQYF. The CDR3 DNA reads as TGCAGCCCTATCTTCGGAGGGGAGACCCAGTACTTC. The rearrangement links TRBV29-1 to TRBJ2-5, with D perhaps matching TRBD2 (6 bases). In germline, CDR1 is SQVTM, CDR2 ANQGSEA. Trimming stripped 8 bases from V and 5 bases from J, with 15 bases between. This CDR3 comprises 12 residues.

This chain joins TRBV5-1 and TRBJ2-1, with a weak D call TRBD2 (6 bases). Per germline, CDR1 SGHRS and CDR2 YFSETQ. The CDR3 consists of 15 residues. Between the trimmed V and J ends, which lost 6 bases and 1 base, there was a span of 14 bases. The CDR3 protein is CASTLALPSYNEQFF. For the CDR3, the DNA is TGCGCCAGCACCCTAGCGCTCCCTTCCTACAATGAGCAGTTCTTC.

This rearrangement joins TRBV7-2 to TRBJ2-1; 14 bases align to TRBD2. Germline CDR1 reads SGHTA; CDR2 reads FQGNSA. This CDR3 has 19 residues. The trim removed 1 base at V and 2 bases at J, leaving 7 bases unmatched. The CDR3 spells CASSLVGTSGSRTYNEQFF. The DNA for the CDR3 is TGTGCCAGCAGCTTAGTGGGGACTAGCGGGAGTAGAACCTACAATGAGCAGTTCTTC.

V usage is TRBV9 and J usage is TRBJ1-3; 8 bases map to TRBD1. The CDR3 covers 16 residues. Trimming removed 3 bases from V and 1 base from J; junction bases left unmatched: 6. Germline CDR1 reads SGDLS; CDR2 reads YYNGEE. The CDR3: CASSATGGTSGNTIYF. For the CDR3, the DNA is TGTGCCAGCAGCGCTACAGGGGGAACTTCTGGAAACACCATATATTTT.

The rearrangement joins TRBV18 to TRBJ1-2, with 12 nucleotides matching TRBD1. Germline assignment: CDR1 KGHSH and CDR2 LQKENI. The CDR3 is made up of 19 amino acids. The J segment lost 2 bases and the V segment lost 3 bases, leaving 13 bases of the junction unmatched. CDR3 loop: CASSPLPGQGARENYGYTF. CDR3 bases: TGTGCCAGCTCACCTCTTCCGGGACAGGGGGCTCGGGAGAACTATGGCTACACCTTC.

The gene calls are TRBV7-9 and TRBJ2-1; 7 bases match TRBD1. The trim removed 7 bases at V and 7 bases at J, leaving 10 bases unmatched. The V gene's germline CDR1 is SEHNR and CDR2 FQNEAQ (reference sequence). This CDR3 contains 14 residues. The DNA of the CDR3 is TGTGCCAGCACCTTTACAGGGGCCAGTAATGAGCAGTTCTTC. This sequence encodes CASTFTGASNEQFF. The full variable domain, with the rest looked up from reference TRBV7-9 and TRBJ2-1, is DTGVSQNPRHKITKRGQNVTFRCDPISEHNRLYWYRQTLGQGPEFLTYFQNEAQLEKSRLLSDRFSAERPKGSFSTLEIQRTEQGDSAMYLCASTFTGASNEQFFGPGTRLTVL.

CDR3 coding DNA: TGTGCCAGCAGCCAGGGACTAGCGGGAGGGCCGGGCACAGATACGCAGTATTTT. Translating gives CASSQGLAGGPGTDTQYF. This rearrangement joins TRBV7-9 to TRBJ2-3; the match to TRBD2 covers 16 bases. V lost 5 bases and J lost 1; bases outside the gene matches: 6. Germline V gene lookup returns CDR1 SEHNR and CDR2 FQNEAQ (reference sequence). CDR3 length equals 18 residues.

Worth noting for this clone: Distinct nucleotide sequences in the sample also encode this CDR3. The chain joins TRBV30 to TRBJ2-7; D is uncertain. The CDR3 has 13 residues. The ends were cut back, 0 bases at V and 2 bases at J, with 8 bases in the middle. In germline, CDR1 is GTSNPN, CDR2 SVGIG (reference sequence). The CDR3 nucleotides are TGTGCCTGGAGTGTGGGAAGGGCCTACGAGCAGTACTTC. Translation gives CAWSVGRAYEQYF.

The chain combines TRBV28 with TRBJ1-2, with 7 bases lining up with TRBD1. This CDR3 region has 14 residues. Germline V gene lookup returns CDR1 MDHEN and CDR2 SYDVKM. The trim removed 3 bases at V and 10 bases at J, leaving 11 bases unmatched. CDR3 nucleotides: TGTGCCAGCAGTTTGGGTGGGACAGCAAGACACTACACCTTC. Translating it yields CASSLGGTARHYTF.

The chain combines TRBV19 with TRBJ2-3; D not resolved. V was trimmed by 4 bases and J by 2 bases, leaving 13 bases between them. The CDR3 is made up of 15 amino acids. Germline V CDR1 and CDR2: LNHDA, SQIVND (reference sequence). The CDR3 nucleotides are TGTGCCAGTAGTACAGACCTCAGAGTCACAGATACGCAGTATTTT. It is translated as CASSTDLRVTDTQYF.

The chain recombines TRBV30 with TRBJ1-2; D ambiguous. Trimming removed 1 base from V and 12 bases from J, with 12 bases in between. The CDR3 consists of 11 residues. Germline V gene sequence: CDR1 GTSNPN, CDR2 SVGIG (reference sequence). CDR3 nucleotide sequence: TGTGCCTGGAGTGACCGGCCGTCCAACACCTTC. This sequence encodes CAWSDRPSNTF.

This chain joins TRBV14 and TRBJ2-7; D may be TRBD2 (5 bases). CDR3 length equals 14 residues. The germline V gene encodes CDR1 SGHDN and CDR2 FVKESK. Trimming stripped 4 bases from V and 7 bases from J, with 17 bases between. CDR3 sequence reads: CASSRLGVSREQYF. CDR3 DNA: TGTGCCAGCAGCCGCCTCGGGGTCTCTAGGGAGCAGTACTTC.

V is TRBV25-1 and J is TRBJ2-3, with a possible D match to TRBD1 (6 bases). Germline loops: CDR1 MGHDK, CDR2 SYGVNS. Trimming pared 6 bases from V and 3 bases from J, leaving 16 bases between. The CDR3 sequence is 15 residues long. The CDR3 is CASRGAVSPTDTQYF. CDR3 DNA sequence: TGTGCCAGCAGGGGGGCGGTTTCCCCGACAGATACGCAGTATTTT.

V is TRBV11-3 and J is TRBJ2-1, with TRBD2 matching 7 bases. V was clipped by 5 bases and J by 10 bases; unmatched bases: 5. CDR1 is SGHNT, CDR2 YENEEA, per germline. CDR3 length: 12 amino acids. This CDR3 is CASSRDYNEQFF. DNA of the CDR3: TGTGCCAGCAGCCGGGACTATAACGAGCAGTTCTTC.

J is TRBJ2-4 and V is TRBV5-5, with a weak D call TRBD1 (5 bases). The V gene lost 3 bases and the J gene lost 0 bases, with 10 bases spanning the gap. The germline V gene encodes CDR1 SGHKS and CDR2 YYEKEE (reference sequence). This CDR3 comprises 15 residues. The CDR3 reads CASSSTVLAKNIQYF. The CDR3 DNA is TGTGCCAGCAGCTCGACAGTTCTAGCCAAAAACATTCAGTACTTC.

The chain recombines TRBV30 with TRBJ2-3; 10 bases agree with TRBD2. V shed 3 bases, J shed 0 bases, and the junction held 6 bases outside the gene matches. The CDR3 length is 16 residues. Germline V gene data show CDR1 as GTSNPN and CDR2 as SVGIG (reference sequence). Written as DNA, the CDR3 is TGTGCCTGGAGGCCAACTAGCGGGGCTAGCACAGATACGCAGTATTTT. Protein sequence: CAWRPTSGASTDTQYF.

This chain links TRBV19 with TRBJ1-5; 9 bases fit TRBD1. The CDR3 is 13 amino acids. Losses at the gene ends were 4 bases for V and 6 bases for J; bases not matched to a gene: 1. Germline loops: CDR1 LNHDA, CDR2 SQIVND (reference sequence). The CDR3 here is CASSRDRAQPQHF. The CDR3 region has the DNA TGTGCCAGTAGTAGGGACAGGGCTCAGCCCCAGCATTTT.

This rearrangement joins TRBV7-2 to TRBJ2-1; D is possibly TRBD2 (5 bases). V shed 1 base and J shed 7 bases, with 14 bases lying between them. Germline V gene lookup returns CDR1 SGHTA and CDR2 FQGNSA. This CDR3 region has 15 residues. CDR3: CASSLVAGAGNEQFF. CDR3 DNA sequence: TGTGCCAGCAGCTTAGTTGCGGGTGCTGGGAATGAGCAGTTCTTC. The full variable domain, in which reference TRBV7-2 and TRBJ2-1 provide the parts outside the CDR3, is GAGVSQSPSNKVTEKGKDVELRCDPISGHTALYWYRQSLGQGLEFLIYFQGNSAPDKSGLPSDRFSAERTGGSVSTLTIQRTQQEDSAVYLCASSLVAGAGNEQFFGPGTRLTVL.

The chain joins TRBV2 to TRBJ1-5; D might be TRBD1 (6 bases). The CDR3 has 13 amino acids. Germline V lookup: CDR1 SNHLY, CDR2 FYNNEI. V was trimmed by 7 bases and J by 3 bases, leaving 10 bases between them. CDR3 amino acids: CASNRDNNQPQHF. CDR3 nucleotides: TGTGCCAGCAACCGGGACAACAATCAGCCCCAGCATTTT.

This chain links TRBV19 with TRBJ1-5, with 7 bases matching TRBD1. Looked up from germline, CDR1 is LNHDA and CDR2 is SQIVND (reference sequence). The CDR3 consists of 16 residues. Germline trimming cut 5 bases from V and 1 base from J; bases unmatched to any gene: 8. Written as DNA, the CDR3 is TGTGCCAGTAGTCTCAGGGGGAGACTCAGCAATCAGCCCCAGCATTTT. It is translated as CASSLRGRLSNQPQHF.